This T cell receptor beta chain was identified in a study of shared clonotypes between healthy human individuals. Deep level was the assay's run setting. The authors split each subset's genomic DNA evenly across several immunoSEQ plates. The method was immunoSEQ multiplex PCR; TCRdb's version includes in-frame clones alone and lacks a portion of them. This sample has approximately 2.5 million clones, with 85% to 95% found just once. The study's findings and limits: The authors sampled blood alone, and tissue repertoires likely differ.

A note on this clone: Its specificity is not known.

This CDR3 contains 14 residues. In germline, CDR1 is MNHNS, CDR2 SASEGT. V was clipped by 8 bases and J by 1 base; unmatched bases: 8. The rearrangement uses TRBV6-1 and TRBJ2-7; 7 positions agree with TRBD1. The sequencing input was naive CD4+ T cells sorted from blood. Subset of the sample: CD45RA+ positively selected. This receptor was identified in a man younger than 35 in good health. CDR3 in amino acids: CASHRQGLSYEQYF. CDR3 nucleotide sequence: TGTGCCAGCCACCGACAGGGCCTTTCCTACGAGCAGTACTTC.